The 20 T cell receptor beta chains in this list originate from one sample, sequenced in a study of OX40 agonist ivuxolimab in advanced cancers. The method was immunoSEQ multiplex PCR; TCRdb's version includes in-frame clones alone and lacks a portion of them. The table has about 66,000 clones, 84% seen once. This sample comprised CD4+ or CD8+ T cells sorted from blood, obtained in a trial of the OX40 agonist ivuxolimab. These receptors originate from an adult with an advanced solid tumor such as melanoma, head and neck, liver or kidney cancer.

The chain links TRBV6-1 to TRBJ2-2; 11 positions agree with TRBD1. From germline, CDR1 is MNHNS and CDR2 SASEGT. The CDR3 consists of 15 residues. V gave up 4 bases and J gave up 5 bases; unmatched junction bases: 3. The CDR3 DNA sequence: TGTGCCAGCAGTGGGGACAGGGGGTATACCGGGGAGCTGTTTTTT. Translation: CASSGDRGYTGELFF.

The V gene is TRBV19, the J gene TRBJ2-5; D is undetermined. V dropped 6 bases and J dropped 11 bases, with 19 bases sitting between them. The CDR3 has 13 residues. The germline CDR1 and CDR2 sequences are LNHDA and SQIVND (reference sequence). The CDR3 is CASSPVDVVGQYF. CDR3 DNA sequence: TGTGCCAGTAGCCCAGTGGACGTTGTAGGTCAGTACTTC.

CDR3 loop: CASSLQGYDEQYF. Written as DNA, the CDR3 is TGCGCCAGCAGCCTGCAGGGGTACGACGAGCAGTACTTC. The chain carries TRBV5-1 and TRBJ2-7; weak D call: TRBD1 (6 bases). The CDR3 loop spans 13 amino acids. V shed 4 bases and J shed 5 bases, with 13 bases lying between them. Germline V gives CDR1 SGHRS, CDR2 YFSETQ.

The gene calls are TRBV19 and TRBJ2-4; possible D gene TRBD2, 5 bases. In germline, CDR1 is LNHDA, CDR2 SQIVND (reference sequence). The CDR3 totals 19 residues. Trimming removed 4 bases from V and 1 base from J, with 23 bases in between. CDR3 residues: CASSKNSGGSDLAKNIQYF. CDR3 DNA: TGTGCCAGTAGTAAAAACTCCGGTGGTAGCGATCTTGCCAAAAACATTCAGTACTTC.

The chain employs TRBV6-5 and TRBJ1-2, with 7 bases lining up with TRBD1. The CDR3 has 14 amino acids. Per germline, CDR1 MNHEY and CDR2 SVGAGI. V lost 5 bases, J lost 4 bases, and 7 bases stayed unmatched. The CDR3 nucleotides read TGTGCCAGCAGTGTACAGGGGACCGGCTATGGCTACACCTTC. Its translation is CASSVQGTGYGYTF.

CDR3 region: CASSLEGKNTEAFF. The CDR3, as DNA: TGTGCCAGCAGTTTAGAGGGGAAAAACACTGAAGCTTTCTTT. The chain couples TRBV27 to TRBJ1-1; D is possibly TRBD1 (5 bases). The CDR3 loop spans 14 amino acids. V was trimmed by 2 bases and J by 2 bases, leaving 9 bases between them. Germline CDR1 and CDR2: MNHEY and SMNVEV (reference sequence).

The chain carries TRBV6-5 and TRBJ1-1; D is undetermined. This CDR3 is 13 amino acids long. With 4 bases removed from V and 6 bases from J, the gap between germline ends came to 12 bases. Looked up from germline, CDR1 is MNHEY and CDR2 is SVGAGI. Here the CDR3 DNA reads TGTGCCAGCAGTTCCGGGCCGGGCGCTGAAGCTTTCTTT. Its protein product is CASSSGPGAEAFF.

The chain couples TRBV2 to TRBJ2-6; D may be TRBD2 (5 bases). Germline values: CDR1 SNHLY, CDR2 FYNNEI. The CDR3 runs to 14 residues. V lost 7 bases and J lost 4, with 11 bases in between. CDR3: CASTAGGGANVLTF. The DNA for the CDR3 is TGTGCCAGCACTGCGGGTGGAGGGGCCAACGTCCTGACTTTC.

The V and J genes are TRBV5-1 and TRBJ2-2; a weak D match, TRBD2 (5 bases). Trimming left V 0 bases short and J 1 base short, with 7 bases between. Germline values: CDR1 SGHRS, CDR2 YFSETQ. The CDR3 is 15 residues long. The chain's CDR3 is CASSLEAGNTGELFF. The CDR3 DNA sequence: TGCGCCAGCAGCTTGGAGGCGGGGAACACCGGGGAGCTGTTTTTT.

The chain combines TRBV6-1 with TRBJ1-2; a possible D gene is TRBD1 (5 bases). V was shortened by 5 bases and J by 4 bases, with 17 bases between the two germline ends. Germline V gene sequence: CDR1 MNHNS, CDR2 SASEGT. This CDR3 region has 15 residues. CDR3 bases: TGTGCCAGCAGTTTTATGGGGAAAGGGGTCTATGGCTACACCTTC. Amino acid sequence: CASSFMGKGVYGYTF.

The chain is built from TRBV18 and TRBJ2-7; D gene unclear. CDR3 length: 15 residues. Germline CDR1 is KGHSH and CDR2 is LQKENI. V lost 1 base, J lost 6 bases, and 16 bases lay in between. CDR3 amino acids: CASSPLAQAGGEQYF. CDR3 DNA sequence: TGTGCCAGCTCACCACTCGCCCAGGCAGGCGGCGAGCAGTACTTC.

The chain couples TRBV5-4 to TRBJ2-7; D perhaps matches TRBD2 (6 bases). V lost 0 bases and J lost 4, with 17 bases in between. The germline gives CDR1 SGHNT, CDR2 YYREEE (reference sequence). The CDR3 has 16 residues. The CDR3 coding sequence is TGTGCCAGCAGCTTGGCGGTTGGGCTAGGAGGGTACGAGCAGTACTTC. This codes for CASSLAVGLGGYEQYF.

The chain couples TRBV5-1 to TRBJ1-1; the D is unclear. Germline CDR1 is SGHRS and CDR2 is YFSETQ. Trimming removed 2 bases from V and 3 bases from J, with 11 bases in between. The CDR3 contains 14 residues. CDR3 sequence reads: CASSLGPGDTEAFF. Written as DNA, the CDR3 is TGCGCCAGCAGCTTAGGCCCCGGGGACACTGAAGCTTTCTTT.

The chain is built from TRBV7-3 and TRBJ2-1; the D gene is possibly TRBD1 (6 bases). This CDR3 spans 12 amino acids. V lost 2 bases to trimming and J lost 7 bases, with 6 bases between them. Germline values: CDR1 SGHTA, CDR2 FQGTGA. CDR3 region: CASSLQGNEQFF. In DNA, the CDR3 is TGTGCCAGCAGCTTACAGGGGAATGAGCAGTTCTTC. Supplemented by reference TRBV7-3 and TRBJ2-1, the full variable domain reads GAGVSQTPSNKVTEKGKYVELRCDPISGHTALYWYRQSLGQGPEFLIYFQGTGAADDSGLPNDRFFAVRPEGSVSTLKIQRTERGDSAVYLCASSLQGNEQFFGPGTRLTVL.

Points on this clone: At one end the junction does not follow the germline gene, possibly because of a read error. The chain couples TRBV7-7 to TRBJ1-3, with 10 bases matching TRBD1. Per germline, CDR1 SSHAT and CDR2 FNYEAQ (reference sequence). This CDR3 is 15 amino acids long. The CDR3 bases are TGTGCTAGCAGCGAGGGACAGGGGAACGGAAACACCATATATTTT. Its protein product is CASSEGQGNGNTIYF.

The V gene is TRBV2, the J gene TRBJ2-5, with a weak D call TRBD1 (6 bases). The V end was cut by 0 bases, the J end by 1 base, with 12 bases between. The CDR3 has 16 amino acids. CDR1 SNHLY and CDR2 FYNNEI come from the germline V gene. The DNA of the CDR3 is TGTGCCAGCAGTGAAGCGGTGGGGGCCGCCCAAGAGACCCAGTACTTC. Residues: CASSEAVGAAQETQYF.

The rearrangement joins TRBV6-1 to TRBJ1-1; D unclear. The CDR3 is made up of 14 amino acids. Germline values: CDR1 MNHNS, CDR2 SASEGT. V dropped 2 bases and J dropped 1 base, with 8 bases sitting between them. CDR3 residues: CASSETGQNTEAFF. CDR3 DNA: TGTGCCAGCAGTGAAACGGGCCAGAACACTGAAGCTTTCTTT.

The chain uses TRBV6-5 and TRBJ2-7; D remains unclear. Germline values: CDR1 MNHEY, CDR2 SVGAGI. This CDR3 has 13 amino acids. V lost 8 bases and J lost 2, with 13 bases in between. CDR3: CASGLPGAYEQYF. The DNA for the CDR3 is TGTGCCAGCGGTTTACCAGGAGCCTACGAGCAGTACTTC.

CDR3 residues: CASSSGRQGEQYF. The CDR3 DNA reads TGTGCCAGCAGTTCCGGCAGGCAAGGCGAGCAGTACTTC. The chain links TRBV6-6 to TRBJ2-7; D not resolved. This CDR3 is built from 13 residues. Germline CDR1 MNHNY, CDR2 SVGAGI (reference sequence). V was shortened by 4 bases and J by 6 bases, with 13 bases between the two germline ends.

This clone turned up a few times. The chain carries TRBV7-8 and TRBJ2-3, with a tentative D call TRBD1 (5 bases). This CDR3 region has 13 residues. Between the trimmed V and J ends, which lost 5 bases and 5 bases, there was a span of 11 bases. CDR1 SGHVS and CDR2 FQNEAQ come from the germline V gene. CDR3 DNA: TGTGCCAGCAGCCCCAGGACAAGAGATACGCAGTATTTT. Translating it yields CASSPRTRDTQYF.